This T cell receptor (beta chain) was sequenced during a study of OX40 agonist ivuxolimab in advanced cancers. About the research overall: Mean age approximately 59 years, range about 23 to 79; approximately 80% male.

This table comes from immunoSEQ multiplex PCR, and its TCRdb copy is limited to in-frame clones, with some not included. The sample has about 60,000 clones, 75% to 95% seen once; the top ten hold 14% to 15%. The material was CD4+ or CD8+ T cells sorted from blood, obtained in a trial of the OX40 agonist ivuxolimab. This TCR came from an adult with an advanced solid tumor such as melanoma, head and neck, liver or kidney cancer.

The CDR3 DNA follows: TGTGCCAGCAGTCGGGACTCTGTCCTTATCATTCAGTACTTC. As protein: CASSRDSVLIIQYF. The chain uses TRBV6-1 and TRBJ2-4; tentatively, D is TRBD2 (6 bases). Germline values: CDR1 MNHNS, CDR2 SASEGT. The length of the CDR3 is 14 residues. With 5 bases removed from V and 9 bases from J, the gap between germline ends came to 17 bases.